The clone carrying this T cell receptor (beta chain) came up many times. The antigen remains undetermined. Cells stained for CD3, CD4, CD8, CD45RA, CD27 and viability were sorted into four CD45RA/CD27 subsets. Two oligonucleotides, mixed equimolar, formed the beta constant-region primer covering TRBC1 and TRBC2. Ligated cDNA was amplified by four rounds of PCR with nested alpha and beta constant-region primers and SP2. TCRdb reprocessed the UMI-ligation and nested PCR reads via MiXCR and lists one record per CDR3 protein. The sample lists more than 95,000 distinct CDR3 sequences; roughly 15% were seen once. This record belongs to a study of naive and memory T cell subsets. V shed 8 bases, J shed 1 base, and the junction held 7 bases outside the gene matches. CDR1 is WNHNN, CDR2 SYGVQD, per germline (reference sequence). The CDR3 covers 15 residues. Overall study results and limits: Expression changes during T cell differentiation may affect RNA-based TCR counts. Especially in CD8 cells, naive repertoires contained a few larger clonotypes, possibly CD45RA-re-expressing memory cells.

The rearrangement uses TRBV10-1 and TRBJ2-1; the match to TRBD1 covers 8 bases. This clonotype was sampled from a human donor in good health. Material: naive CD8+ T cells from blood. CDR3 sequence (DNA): TGCGCCAGCTCTGGACAGGGTAGATCCTACAATGAGCAGTTCTTC. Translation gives CASSGQGRSYNEQFF.